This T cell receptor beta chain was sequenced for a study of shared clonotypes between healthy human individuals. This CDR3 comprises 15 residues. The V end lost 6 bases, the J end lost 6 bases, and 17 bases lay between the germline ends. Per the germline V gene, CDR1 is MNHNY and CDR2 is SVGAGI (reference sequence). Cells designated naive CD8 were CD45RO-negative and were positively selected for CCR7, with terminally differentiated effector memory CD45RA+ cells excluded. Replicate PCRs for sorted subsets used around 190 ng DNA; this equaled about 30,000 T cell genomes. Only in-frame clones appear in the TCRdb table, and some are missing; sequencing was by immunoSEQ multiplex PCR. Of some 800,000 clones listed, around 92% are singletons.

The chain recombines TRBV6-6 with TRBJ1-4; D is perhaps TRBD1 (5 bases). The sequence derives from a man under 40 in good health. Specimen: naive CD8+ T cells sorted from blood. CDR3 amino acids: CASRPGLLEDEKLFF. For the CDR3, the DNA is TGTGCCAGCAGGCCGGGACTCCTAGAAGATGAAAAACTGTTTTTT.